The rows below give T cell receptor beta chains drawn from one sample of a study of neurological immune-mediated disorders. A single record per CDR3 protein comes from TCRdb applying MiXCR to the 5' RACE reads. The data show 45,000 to 50,000 distinct CDR3 sequences, 3.5% to 5.5% seen once. The specimen sequenced was PBMCs. The origin of the receptors is a woman in her fifties or sixties with multiple sclerosis. The CDR3 runs from the conserved cysteine through the conserved F or W. Each record gives: CDR3 protein, CDR3 DNA, D gene, clone size, V gene, CDR3 length, J gene. The D gene is left open where the match is weak. Only some rows state a clone size, as once, few, many or a class for expanded clones.

cdr3_aa: CASSLEIGNEQFF
cdr3_nt: TGTGCCAGCAGCTTAGAAATAGGGAATGAGCAGTTCTTC
d_call: NA
clone_size: many
v_call: TRBV7-8
cdr3_length: 13
j_call: TRBJ2-1

cdr3_aa: CASSQDRANSPLNF
cdr3_nt: TGCGCCAGCAGCCAAGATAGGGCGAATTCACCCCTCAACTTT
d_call: NA
clone_size: few
v_call: TRBV4-3
cdr3_length: 14
j_call: TRBJ1-6

cdr3_aa: CASSSILAGGPTKNIQYF
cdr3_nt: TGTGCCAGCAGTTCGATTCTAGCGGGGGGGCCTACCAAAAACATTCAGTACTTC
d_call: TRBD2
clone_size: medium-sized
v_call: TRBV28
cdr3_length: 18
j_call: TRBJ2-4

cdr3_aa: CSARGLGQGTYGYTF
cdr3_nt: TGCAGTGCTAGAGGATTGGGACAGGGAACCTATGGCTACACCTTC
d_call: TRBD1
clone_size: NA
v_call: TRBV20-1
cdr3_length: 15
j_call: TRBJ1-2

cdr3_aa: CASSVGDSSSYNEQFF
cdr3_nt: TGTGCCAGCAGCGTAGGGGACAGCAGCTCCTACAATGAGCAGTTCTTC
d_call: TRBD1
clone_size: few
v_call: TRBV9
cdr3_length: 16
j_call: TRBJ2-1

cdr3_aa: CSARQTVMNTEAFF
cdr3_nt: TGCAGTGCGAGACAGACAGTCATGAACACTGAAGCTTTCTTT
d_call: NA
clone_size: many
v_call: TRBV20-1
cdr3_length: 14
j_call: TRBJ1-1

cdr3_aa: CASSGGPYTGELFF
cdr3_nt: TGTGCCAGCAGCGGCGGACCTTACACCGGGGAGCTGTTTTTT
d_call: NA
clone_size: many
v_call: TRBV11-2
cdr3_length: 14
j_call: TRBJ2-2

cdr3_aa: CASSLEGNTIYF
cdr3_nt: TGCGCCAGCAGCTTGGAGGGGAACACCATATATTTT
d_call: NA
clone_size: many
v_call: TRBV5-1
cdr3_length: 12
j_call: TRBJ1-3

cdr3_aa: CASSLVPGGTEAFF
cdr3_nt: TGCGCCAGCAGCTTGGTTCCAGGGGGCACTGAAGCTTTCTTT
d_call: TRBD1
clone_size: many
v_call: TRBV5-1
cdr3_length: 14
j_call: TRBJ1-1

cdr3_aa: CATDPGTGNSGANVLTF
cdr3_nt: TGTGCCACCGACCCGGGGACAGGCAATTCTGGGGCCAACGTCCTGACTTTC
d_call: TRBD1
clone_size: many
v_call: TRBV10-3
cdr3_length: 17
j_call: TRBJ2-6

cdr3_aa: CSAPWGDGSTNEKLFF
cdr3_nt: TGCAGTGCTCCATGGGGAGACGGGTCAACTAATGAAAAACTGTTTTTT
d_call: NA
clone_size: many
v_call: TRBV20-1
cdr3_length: 16
j_call: TRBJ1-4

cdr3_aa: CASSLQGDTGELFF
cdr3_nt: TGTGCCAGCAGCTTACAGGGGGACACCGGGGAGCTGTTTTTT
d_call: TRBD1
clone_size: many
v_call: TRBV7-2
cdr3_length: 14
j_call: TRBJ2-2

cdr3_aa: CASSRPGGPEQFF
cdr3_nt: TGTGCCAGCAGCCGCCCGGGCGGACCTGAGCAGTTCTTC
d_call: NA
clone_size: few
v_call: TRBV6-4
cdr3_length: 13
j_call: TRBJ2-1

cdr3_aa: CAISEFRADSPLHF
cdr3_nt: TGTGCCATCAGTGAGTTCCGGGCAGATTCACCCCTCCACTTT
d_call: NA
clone_size: many
v_call: TRBV10-3
cdr3_length: 14
j_call: TRBJ1-6

cdr3_aa: CASSLDSLGYTF
cdr3_nt: TGTGCCAGCAGCTTGGACAGTCTCGGCTACACCTTC
d_call: NA
clone_size: many
v_call: TRBV12-3/TRBV12-4
cdr3_length: 12
j_call: TRBJ1-2

cdr3_aa: CSPRDGYTF
cdr3_nt: TGCAGTCCCAGAGATGGCTACACCTTC
d_call: NA
clone_size: many
v_call: TRBV20-1
cdr3_length: 9
j_call: TRBJ1-2

cdr3_aa: CAISKPLAGYDNEQFF
cdr3_nt: TGTGCCATCAGTAAACCCCTTGCGGGGTACGACAATGAGCAGTTCTTC
d_call: NA
clone_size: many
v_call: TRBV10-3
cdr3_length: 16
j_call: TRBJ2-1

cdr3_aa: CSARFTAADGTDTQYF
cdr3_nt: TGCAGTGCTAGATTTACGGCAGCTGATGGCACAGATACGCAGTATTTT
d_call: NA
clone_size: many
v_call: TRBV20-1
cdr3_length: 16
j_call: TRBJ2-3

cdr3_aa: CASSLVGRIDTQYF
cdr3_nt: TGTGCCAGCAGCTTAGTCGGGAGGATCGATACGCAGTATTTT
d_call: TRBD2
clone_size: NA
v_call: TRBV7-2
cdr3_length: 14
j_call: TRBJ2-3

cdr3_aa: CASSQWDSPGNTIYF
cdr3_nt: TGTGCCAGCAGCCAGTGGGACAGCCCTGGAAACACCATATATTTT
d_call: TRBD1
clone_size: few
v_call: TRBV3-1
cdr3_length: 15
j_call: TRBJ1-3

cdr3_aa: CASSQDSNSYYGYTF
cdr3_nt: TGTGCCAGCAGCCAAGATTCGAACAGCTACTATGGCTACACCTTC
d_call: NA
clone_size: many
v_call: TRBV3-1
cdr3_length: 15
j_call: TRBJ1-2

cdr3_aa: CSAKAPSGKAKETQYF
cdr3_nt: TGCAGTGCTAAGGCTCCTAGCGGGAAGGCGAAAGAGACCCAGTACTTC
d_call: TRBD2
clone_size: many
v_call: TRBV20-1
cdr3_length: 16
j_call: TRBJ2-5